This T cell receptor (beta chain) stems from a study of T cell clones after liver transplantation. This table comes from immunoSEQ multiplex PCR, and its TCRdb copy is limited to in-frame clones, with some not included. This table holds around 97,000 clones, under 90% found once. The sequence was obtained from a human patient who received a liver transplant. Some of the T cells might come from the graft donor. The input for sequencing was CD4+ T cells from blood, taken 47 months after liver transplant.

Here the CDR3 reads CASSLLQGMQYF. The DNA for the CDR3 is TGTGCCAGCAGCCTCCTACAGGGCATGCAGTATTTT. The chain has TRBV9 and TRBJ2-3, with TRBD1 as a possible D gene (6 bases). The CDR3 sequence is 12 residues long. CDR1 and CDR2 from the germline V gene are SGDLS and YYNGEE. The ends were cut back, 4 bases at V and 11 bases at J, with 14 bases in the middle.